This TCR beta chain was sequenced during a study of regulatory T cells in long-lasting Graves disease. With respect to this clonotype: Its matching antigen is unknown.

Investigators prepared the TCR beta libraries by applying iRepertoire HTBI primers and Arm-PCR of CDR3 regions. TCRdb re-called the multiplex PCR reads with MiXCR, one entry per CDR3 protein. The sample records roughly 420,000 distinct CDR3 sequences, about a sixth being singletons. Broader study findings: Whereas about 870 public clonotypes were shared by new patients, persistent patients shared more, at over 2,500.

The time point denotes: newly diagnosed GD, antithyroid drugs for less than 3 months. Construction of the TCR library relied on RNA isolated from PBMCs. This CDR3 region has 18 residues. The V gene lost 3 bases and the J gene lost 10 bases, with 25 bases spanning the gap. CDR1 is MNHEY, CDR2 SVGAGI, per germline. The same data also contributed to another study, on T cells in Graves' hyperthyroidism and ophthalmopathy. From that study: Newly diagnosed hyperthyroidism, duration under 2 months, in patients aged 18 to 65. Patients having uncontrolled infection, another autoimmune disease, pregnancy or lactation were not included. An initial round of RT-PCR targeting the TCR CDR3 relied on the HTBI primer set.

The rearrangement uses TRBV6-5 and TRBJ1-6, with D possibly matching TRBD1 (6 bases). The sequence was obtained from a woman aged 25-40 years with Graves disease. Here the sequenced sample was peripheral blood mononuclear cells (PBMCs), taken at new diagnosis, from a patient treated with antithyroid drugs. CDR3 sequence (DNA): TGTGCCAGCAGTTATCACCGAAGTAAGGGGGAGGGCAAATCACCCCTCCACTTT. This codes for CASSYHRSKGEGKSPLHF.